At least ten counts were recorded for the clone carrying this TCR beta chain. Its antigen is as yet unknown. The germline V gene encodes CDR1 SGHRS and CDR2 YFSETQ. CDR3 size: 17 residues. V was shortened by 0 bases and J by 1 base, with 14 bases between the two germline ends. These data belong to a study of beta chain features in type 1 diabetes. Regarding the study as a whole: Patients' naive, central memory and regulatory TCRB repertoires appeared more alike than those of healthy donors. Patients with type 1 diabetes carried fewer insertions and had more deletions at their VDJ junctions. No resolution was reached here on whether HLA type influences TCRB rearrangement.

Cells sorted by CD45RO/CCR7/CD25/CD127/CD95/CD27 comprised CD4+ naive, central memory, regulatory and stem cell-like memory cells. Every isolated RNA sample was fully reverse transcribed, so sequencing captured expressed TCRB transcripts. Assay: immunoSEQ multiplex PCR; the TCRdb copy retains only in-frame clones and omits some. The sample includes over 300,000 clones, 8% of them seen just once. V usage is TRBV5-1 and J usage is TRBJ2-1; TRBD2 might be the D (5 bases). The sequenced sample was central memory CD4+ T cells from blood. The TCR comes from a woman younger than 35 in good health. The chain's CDR3 is CASSLDARRSSYNEQFF. The DNA of the CDR3 is TGCGCCAGCAGCTTGGACGCTCGGAGGTCGTCCTACAATGAGCAGTTCTTC.